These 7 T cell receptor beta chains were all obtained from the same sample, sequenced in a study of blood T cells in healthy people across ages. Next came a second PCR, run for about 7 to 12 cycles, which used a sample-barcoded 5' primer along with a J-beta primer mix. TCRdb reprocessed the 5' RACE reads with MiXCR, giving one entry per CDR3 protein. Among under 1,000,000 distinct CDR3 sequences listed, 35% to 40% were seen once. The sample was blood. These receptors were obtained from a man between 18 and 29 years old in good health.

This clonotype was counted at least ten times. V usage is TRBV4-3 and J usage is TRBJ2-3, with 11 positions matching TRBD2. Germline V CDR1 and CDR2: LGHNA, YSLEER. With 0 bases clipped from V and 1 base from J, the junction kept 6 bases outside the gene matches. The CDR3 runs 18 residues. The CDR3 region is CASSQEAGTSGRTDTQYF. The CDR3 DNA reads TGCGCCAGCAGCCAAGAAGCCGGGACTAGCGGCCGCACAGATACGCAGTATTTT.

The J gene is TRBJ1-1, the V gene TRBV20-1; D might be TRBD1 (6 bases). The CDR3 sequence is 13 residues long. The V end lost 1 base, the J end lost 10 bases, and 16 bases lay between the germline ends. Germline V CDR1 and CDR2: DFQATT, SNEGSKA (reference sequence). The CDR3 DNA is TGCAGTGCTAGAGGGGACACCGGGTCGGGAGCTTTCTTT. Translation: CSARGDTGSGAFF.

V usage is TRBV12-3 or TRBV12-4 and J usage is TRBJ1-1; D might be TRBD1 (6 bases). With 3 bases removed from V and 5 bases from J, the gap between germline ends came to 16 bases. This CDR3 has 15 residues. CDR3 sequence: CASSLVRGWGTEAFF. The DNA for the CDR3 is TGTGCCAGCAGTTTGGTCAGGGGCTGGGGGACTGAAGCTTTCTTT.

CDR3 in amino acids: CASRTEAGGDEQYF. The CDR3 nucleotides are TGTGCCAGCAGAACGGAGGCAGGGGGCGACGAGCAGTACTTC. V gene TRBV7-8 combines with J gene TRBJ2-4; 8 positions agree with TRBD1. Matching the DNA end better, TRBJ2-7 makes the J call doubtful. This CDR3 is built from 14 residues. The germline V gene encodes CDR1 SGHVS and CDR2 FQNEAQ.

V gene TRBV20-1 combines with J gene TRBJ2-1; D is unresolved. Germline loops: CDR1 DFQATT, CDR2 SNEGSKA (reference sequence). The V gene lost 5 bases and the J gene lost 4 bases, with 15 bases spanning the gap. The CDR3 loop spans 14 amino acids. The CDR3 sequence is CSALDMSPYNEQFF. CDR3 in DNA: TGCAGTGCTCTAGACATGTCGCCTTACAATGAGCAGTTCTTC.

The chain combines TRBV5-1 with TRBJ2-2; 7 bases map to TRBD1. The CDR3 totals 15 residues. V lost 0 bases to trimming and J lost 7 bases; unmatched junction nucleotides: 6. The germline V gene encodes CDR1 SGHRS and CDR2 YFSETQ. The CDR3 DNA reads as TGCGCCAGCAGCTTGGGTCAGGGGGAAAACGGGGAGCTGTTTTTT. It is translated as CASSLGQGENGELFF.

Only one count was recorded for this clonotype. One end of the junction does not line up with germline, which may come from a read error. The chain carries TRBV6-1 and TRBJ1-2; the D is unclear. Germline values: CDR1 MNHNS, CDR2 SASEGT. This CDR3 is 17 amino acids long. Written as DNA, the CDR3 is TGTGCCGGCAGGCGAACACAGACTAGAACATCCAACTATGGCTACACCTTC. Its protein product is CAGRRTQTRTSNYGYTF.